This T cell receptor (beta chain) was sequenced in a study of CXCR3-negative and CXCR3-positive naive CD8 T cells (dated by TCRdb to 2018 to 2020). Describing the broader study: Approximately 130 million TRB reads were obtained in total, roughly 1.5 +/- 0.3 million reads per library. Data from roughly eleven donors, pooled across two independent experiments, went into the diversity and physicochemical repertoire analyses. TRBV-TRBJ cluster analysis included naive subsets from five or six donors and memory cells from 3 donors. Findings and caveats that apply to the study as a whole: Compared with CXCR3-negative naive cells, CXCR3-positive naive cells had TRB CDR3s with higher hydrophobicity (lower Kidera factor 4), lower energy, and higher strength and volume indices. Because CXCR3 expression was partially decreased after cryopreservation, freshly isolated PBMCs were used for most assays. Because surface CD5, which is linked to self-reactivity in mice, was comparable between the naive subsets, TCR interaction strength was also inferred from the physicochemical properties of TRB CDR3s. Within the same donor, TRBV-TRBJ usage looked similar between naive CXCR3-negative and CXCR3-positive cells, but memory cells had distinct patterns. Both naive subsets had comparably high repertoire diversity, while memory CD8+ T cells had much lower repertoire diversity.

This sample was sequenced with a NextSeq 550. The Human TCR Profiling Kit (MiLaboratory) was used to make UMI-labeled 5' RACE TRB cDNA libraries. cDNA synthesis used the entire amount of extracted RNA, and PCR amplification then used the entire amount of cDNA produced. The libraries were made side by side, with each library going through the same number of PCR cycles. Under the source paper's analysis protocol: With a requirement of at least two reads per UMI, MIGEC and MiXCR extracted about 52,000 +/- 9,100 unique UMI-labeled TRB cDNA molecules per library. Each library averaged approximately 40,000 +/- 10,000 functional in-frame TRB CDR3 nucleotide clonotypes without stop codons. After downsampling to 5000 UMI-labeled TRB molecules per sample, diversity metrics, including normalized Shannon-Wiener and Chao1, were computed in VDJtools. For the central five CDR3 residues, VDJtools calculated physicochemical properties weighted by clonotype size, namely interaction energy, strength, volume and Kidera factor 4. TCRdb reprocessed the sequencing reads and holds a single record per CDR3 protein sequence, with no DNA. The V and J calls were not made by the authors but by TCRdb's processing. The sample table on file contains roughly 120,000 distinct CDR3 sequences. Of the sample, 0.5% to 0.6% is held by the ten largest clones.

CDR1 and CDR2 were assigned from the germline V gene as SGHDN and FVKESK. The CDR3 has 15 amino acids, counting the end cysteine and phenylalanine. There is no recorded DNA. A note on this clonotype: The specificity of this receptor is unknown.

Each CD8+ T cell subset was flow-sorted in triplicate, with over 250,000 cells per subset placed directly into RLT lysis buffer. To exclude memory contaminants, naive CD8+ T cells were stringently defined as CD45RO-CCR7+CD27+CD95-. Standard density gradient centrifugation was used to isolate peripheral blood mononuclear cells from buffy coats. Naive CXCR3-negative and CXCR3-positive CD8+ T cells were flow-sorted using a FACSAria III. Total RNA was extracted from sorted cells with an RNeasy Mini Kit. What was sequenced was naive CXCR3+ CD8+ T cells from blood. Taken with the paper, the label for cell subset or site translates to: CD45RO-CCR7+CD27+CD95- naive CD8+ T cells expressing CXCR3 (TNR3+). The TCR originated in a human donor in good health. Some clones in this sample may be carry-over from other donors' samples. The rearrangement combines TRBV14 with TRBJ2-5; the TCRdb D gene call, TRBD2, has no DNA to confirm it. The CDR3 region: CASSQANSGEETQYF.